These 7 T cell receptor beta chains originate from one sample sequenced in a study of blood T cell repertoires in COVID-19. The data were produced by immunoSEQ multiplex PCR, yet TCRdb's version contains in-frame clones alone and is incomplete. The sample has tens of thousands of clones, around 85% seen once. Sequencing was done on a sample of peripheral blood. The receptors stem from a woman aged 70-85 years with active COVID-19.

The V call is TRBV25-1, the J call TRBJ1-5; TRBD1 is a possible D gene (6 bases). The V gene lost 6 bases and the J gene lost 2 bases, with 11 bases spanning the gap. CDR1 MGHDK and CDR2 SYGVNS come from the germline V gene. The CDR3 consists of 14 residues. CDR3 loop: CASSLGAGNQPQHF. The DNA of the CDR3 is TGTGCCAGCAGCCTGGGGGCCGGCAATCAGCCCCAGCATTTT.

The genes are TRBV19 and TRBJ1-1; tentative D call: TRBD1 (5 bases). V gave up 3 bases and J gave up 5 bases, with 13 bases separating them. Germline V gene lookup returns CDR1 LNHDA and CDR2 SQIVND (reference sequence). This CDR3 region has 14 residues. The CDR3 loop reads CASSITQGWTEAFF. CDR3 DNA sequence: TGTGCCAGTAGTATCACCCAGGGTTGGACTGAAGCTTTCTTT.

The rearrangement links TRBV28 to TRBJ1-2, with TRBD1 matching over 9 bases. V dropped 5 bases and J dropped 8; count of bases not matched to a gene: 12. Germline CDR1 reads MDHEN; CDR2 reads SYDVKM. CDR3 size: 15 residues. The CDR3: CASSPPTGGLGGYTF. The CDR3 region has the DNA TGTGCCAGCAGTCCCCCCACAGGGGGCTTGGGAGGCTACACCTTC.

The chain links TRBV20-1 to TRBJ2-7, with TRBD2 identical over 9 bases. The CDR3 totals 14 residues. The germline V gene encodes CDR1 DFQATT and CDR2 SNEGSKA (reference sequence). The V gene end was trimmed by 3 bases and the J gene end by 0 bases; junction bases not matched to a gene: 3. The CDR3 loop reads CSASASGISYEQYF. The CDR3 bases are TGCAGTGCTAGTGCTAGCGGGATCTCCTACGAGCAGTACTTC.

On this clone itself: At one of its ends the junction is not consistent with the germline gene, which may arise from a read error. CDR3: CASSSGTSGRADEQFF. The CDR3 bases are TGTGCTAGCAGTTCCGGGACTAGCGGGAGGGCCGATGAGCAGTTCTTC. The chain links TRBV7-7 to TRBJ2-1, with TRBD2 matching over 16 bases. CDR1 is SSHAT, CDR2 FNYEAQ, per germline (reference sequence). This CDR3 region has 16 residues.

In this sample, this clone turned up once. The rearrangement joins TRBV18 to TRBJ2-6; no clear D gene. The germline gives CDR1 KGHSH, CDR2 LQKENI. The length of the CDR3 is 17 residues. The V gene lost 3 bases and the J gene lost 1 base, with 13 bases spanning the gap. The chain's CDR3 is CASSPLVVMSGANVLTF. The CDR3 DNA is TGTGCCAGCTCACCCCTAGTGGTTATGTCTGGGGCCAACGTCCTGACTTTC.

The J gene is TRBJ2-5, the V gene TRBV15; D is undetermined. Deletions cut 0 bases from V and 5 bases from J, with 4 bases between. CDR3 length equals 12 residues. In germline, CDR1 is LNHNV, CDR2 YYDKDF (reference sequence). CDR3 sequence reads: CATSRESETQYF. CDR3 bases: TGTGCCACCAGCAGAGAGTCGGAGACCCAGTACTTC.